Below are 20 T cell receptor beta chains sequenced from a single sample in a study of cytomegalovirus exposure and HLA in healthy donors. It was with 60 Vbeta and 13 Jbeta primers that the PCR ran. Clones were read by immunoSEQ multiplex PCR, and TCRdb kept only the in-frame ones, dropping some. Of roughly 160,000 clones listed, about four fifths are singletons. The sample was PBMCs. These receptor sequences come from a woman aged 50 to 60 in good health and CMV-seropositive.

The V gene is TRBV11-2, the J gene TRBJ2-5; tentatively, D is TRBD2 (6 bases). Trimming left V 1 base short and J 0 bases short, with 15 bases between. CDR1 and CDR2 from the germline V gene are SGHAT and FQNNGV. This CDR3 has 17 residues. CDR3 nucleotides: TGTGCCAGCAGCTTAGGCGCGAGCGGGTCGAACCAAGAGACCCAGTACTTC. Translation: CASSLGASGSNQETQYF.

This rearrangement joins TRBV7-9 to TRBJ1-1; D is ambiguous. This CDR3 has 14 amino acids. The V gene lost 7 bases and the J gene lost 0 bases, with 12 bases spanning the gap. The germline gives CDR1 SEHNR, CDR2 FQNEAQ (reference sequence). CDR3 sequence reads: CASTSTGMNTEAFF. CDR3 coding DNA: TGTGCCAGCACCTCGACCGGGATGAACACTGAAGCTTTCTTT.

The chain uses TRBV9 and TRBJ1-1, with 10 bases identical to TRBD1. Germline V gives CDR1 SGDLS, CDR2 YYNGEE. CDR3 size: 14 residues. The junction had 3 bases not matched to a gene; V was cut back by 4 bases and J by 3 bases. CDR3 in amino acids: CASSWTGGDTEAFF. The CDR3 DNA follows: TGTGCCAGCAGCTGGACAGGGGGGGACACTGAAGCTTTCTTT.

The rearrangement uses TRBV2 and TRBJ1-2; 9 nucleotides agree with TRBD1. The CDR3 is 16 residues long. Germline lookup yields CDR1 SNHLY and CDR2 FYNNEI. V lost 3 bases to trimming and J lost 4 bases; unmatched junction nucleotides: 9. Here the CDR3 DNA reads TGTGCCAGCAGTGATTACGCCTCGGGACAGGGCTATGGCTACACCTTC. Its protein product is CASSDYASGQGYGYTF.

V is TRBV9 and J is TRBJ2-1; D not certain. This CDR3 region has 13 residues. The ends were cut back, 0 bases at V and 9 bases at J, with 10 bases in the middle. Germline CDR1 SGDLS, CDR2 YYNGEE. The CDR3 DNA is TGTGCCAGCAGCGTAGGAGCCAGGCGTGAGCAGTTCTTC. Residues: CASSVGARREQFF.

This clone was seen a few times. The chain uses TRBV7-2 and TRBJ2-3; TRBD2 might be the D (5 bases). The ends were cut back, 5 bases at V and 3 bases at J, with 24 bases in the middle. The CDR3 is 18 amino acids. Germline V gene lookup returns CDR1 SGHTA and CDR2 FQGNSA. DNA of the CDR3: TGTGCCAGCAGCCCGCGAGGGTCAAACCAATTTGGGACAGATACGCAGTATTTT. Translating gives CASSPRGSNQFGTDTQYF.

The CDR3 region has the DNA TGCGCCAGCAGCCTCCTTGGGACAGGCGTACCGATCTCCTACGAGCAGTACTTC. This encodes CASSLLGTGVPISYEQYF. The chain is built from TRBV5-1 and TRBJ2-7, with TRBD1 matching over 8 bases. The CDR3 is 18 amino acids. Trimming removed 4 bases from V and 0 bases from J; junction bases left unmatched: 15. Per germline, CDR1 SGHRS and CDR2 YFSETQ.

This clone was counted between two and nine times. The rearrangement joins TRBV29-1 to TRBJ2-3, with 7 bases matching TRBD2. CDR1 is SQVTM and CDR2 is ANQGSEA in the germline V gene. J gave up 3 bases and V 5 bases, and 14 bases lay outside the gene matches. CDR3 length equals 16 residues. Here the CDR3 DNA reads TGCAGCGTTAGCGGTAAGGTAGCGGGCCCAACAGATACGCAGTATTTT. This translates into CSVSGKVAGPTDTQYF.

V is TRBV9 and J is TRBJ2-1; D might be TRBD1 (5 bases). CDR3 size: 14 residues. Germline-derived CDR1 and CDR2 are SGDLS and YYNGEE. Trimming took off 5 bases at V and 3 bases at J, with 12 bases between the two ends. The CDR3 coding sequence is TGTGCCAGCAGTAGGGCAGGGTTCTACAATGAGCAGTTCTTC. This encodes CASSRAGFYNEQFF.

The V call is TRBV15, the J call TRBJ2-7; maybe TRBD2 (5 bases). V lost 0 bases to trimming and J lost 4 bases, with 10 bases between them. The V gene's germline CDR1 is LNHNV and CDR2 YYDKDF (reference sequence). This CDR3 is 14 amino acids long. The chain's CDR3 is CATSRDNGGYEQYF. Here the CDR3 DNA reads TGTGCCACCAGCAGAGATAACGGAGGTTACGAGCAGTACTTC. Looking up the rest from reference TRBV15 and TRBJ2-7 gives the full variable domain: DAMVIQNPRYQVTQFGKPVTLSCSQTLNHNVMYWYQQKSSQAPKLLFHYYDKDFNNEADTPDNFQSRRPNTSFCFLDIRSPGLGDTAMYLCATSRDNGGYEQYFGPGTRLTVT.

The rearrangement links TRBV28 to TRBJ1-1; TRBD1 is a possible D gene (5 bases). The CDR3 totals 16 residues. CDR1 and CDR2 (germline): MDHEN, SYDVKM. The V gene lost 4 bases and the J gene lost 0 bases, with 15 bases spanning the gap. CDR3 amino acids: CASSSSGHEMNTEAFF. The CDR3 DNA is TGTGCCAGCAGTTCCTCTGGACACGAAATGAACACTGAAGCTTTCTTT. The full variable domain, in which reference TRBV28 and TRBJ1-1 provide the parts outside the CDR3, is DVKVTQSSRYLVKRTGEKVFLECVQDMDHENMFWYRQDPGLGLRLIYFSYDVKMKEKGDIPEGYSVSREKKERFSLILESASTNQTSMYLCASSSSGHEMNTEAFFGQGTRLTVV.

This chain joins TRBV18 and TRBJ1-5, with 9 bases identical to TRBD1. V dropped 3 bases and J dropped 7; count of bases not matched to a gene: 13. This CDR3 contains 17 residues. Germline-derived CDR1 and CDR2 are KGHSH and LQKENI. CDR3 loop: CASSPTLVTGGGQPQHF. The DNA for the CDR3 is TGTGCCAGCTCACCGACCCTAGTAACAGGGGGCGGCCAGCCCCAGCATTTT.

This clone was recorded once. The chain is built from TRBV27 and TRBJ2-3, with D perhaps matching TRBD2 (5 bases). V was pared by 4 bases and J by 3 bases, with 26 bases between. The CDR3 contains 19 residues. The germline CDR1 and CDR2 sequences are MNHEY and SMNVEV (reference sequence). The CDR3 loop reads CASSSMALQHPRRTDTQYF. As DNA, the CDR3 is TGTGCCAGCAGTTCAATGGCCCTACAGCACCCGCGGAGGACAGATACGCAGTATTTT.

J is TRBJ2-5 and V is TRBV6-5; no clear D gene. Gene TRBJ2-7 matches the end of the DNA better, so the J call may be wrong. This CDR3 has 14 residues. Germline-derived CDR1 and CDR2 are MNHEY and SVGAGI. The CDR3 spells CASSPLLLVYEQYF. In DNA form, the CDR3 reads TGTGCCAGCAGTCCCCTGCTATTGGTCTACGAGCAGTACTTC.

This clone showed up just a few times. This chain joins TRBV5-4 and TRBJ1-3; D remains ambiguous. This CDR3 comprises 13 residues. CDR1 and CDR2 (germline): SGHNT, YYREEE (reference sequence). V lost 4 bases, J lost 2 bases, and 7 bases lay in between. CDR3 in amino acids: CASSRETGNTIYF. The CDR3 DNA follows: TGTGCCAGCAGCCGGGAGACTGGAAACACCATATATTTT.

About this clone: Other DNA sequences in this specimen translate into the identical CDR3. This rearrangement joins TRBV9 to TRBJ1-5, with unresolved D. The germline V gene has CDR1 SGDLS and CDR2 YYNGEE. This CDR3 contains 15 residues. The V end lost 2 bases, the J end lost 1 base, and 10 bases lay between the germline ends. The CDR3 sequence: CASSVGEGSNQPQHF. The CDR3 region has the DNA TGTGCCAGCAGCGTGGGAGAAGGGAGCAATCAGCCCCAGCATTTT. The whole variable domain, remainder taken from reference TRBV9 and TRBJ1-5, is DSGVTQTPKHLITATGQRVTLRCSPRSGDLSVYWYQQSLDQGLQFLIQYYNGEERAKGNILERFSAQQFPDLHSELNLSSLELGDSALYFCASSVGEGSNQPQHFGDGTRLSIL.

The table lists this clone with a few counts. V is TRBV7-2 and J is TRBJ2-5; TRBD2 aligns across 9 bases. V shed 5 bases and J 4 bases; nucleotides not matched to a gene: 8. Germline-derived CDR1 and CDR2 are SGHTA and FQGNSA. CDR3 length: 15 residues. The CDR3 bases are TGTGCCAGCAGCCGGGCGAGCGGGGGGCCAGAGACCCAGTACTTC. This encodes CASSRASGGPETQYF.

This chain joins TRBV18 and TRBJ2-1; 8 nucleotides align to TRBD2. The CDR3 is 20 amino acids. Per the germline V gene, CDR1 is KGHSH and CDR2 is LQKENI. Trimming took 4 bases from V and 0 from J; bases not matched to a gene: 17. The CDR3 DNA sequence: TGTGCCAGCTCACGCGGAAGTAGAGGTAGCGGGGAAAGCTCCTACAATGAGCAGTTCTTC. Amino acids: CASSRGSRGSGESSYNEQFF.

The chain recombines TRBV6-5 with TRBJ1-5; no definite D call. The CDR3 length is 15 residues. CDR1 and CDR2 from the germline V gene are MNHEY and SVGAGI. The V and J ends lost 0 bases and 3 bases respectively, with 9 bases between them. CDR3 DNA sequence: TGTGCCAGCAGTTACTCGGCTTCCCACAATCAGCCCCAGCATTTT. Amino acids: CASSYSASHNQPQHF.

This sequence joins TRBV2 and TRBJ1-2; 7 positions agree with TRBD1. The trim removed 7 bases at V and 3 bases at J, leaving 5 bases unmatched. From germline, CDR1 is SNHLY and CDR2 FYNNEI. The CDR3 extends over 13 amino acids. The CDR3 DNA reads TGTGCCAGCAACACAGGGGATGACTATGGCTACACCTTC. Amino acid sequence: CASNTGDDYGYTF.